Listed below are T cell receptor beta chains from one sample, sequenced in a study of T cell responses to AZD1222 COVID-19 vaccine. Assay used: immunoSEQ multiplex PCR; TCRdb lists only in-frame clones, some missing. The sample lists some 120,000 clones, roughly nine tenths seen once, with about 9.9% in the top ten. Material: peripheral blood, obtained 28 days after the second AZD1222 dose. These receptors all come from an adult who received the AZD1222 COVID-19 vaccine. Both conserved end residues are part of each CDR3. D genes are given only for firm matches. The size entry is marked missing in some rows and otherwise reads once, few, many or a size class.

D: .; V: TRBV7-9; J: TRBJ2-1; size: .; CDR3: CASSFPESSYNEQFF; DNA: TGTGCCAGCAGCTTCCCAGAAAGCTCCTACAATGAGCAGTTCTTC
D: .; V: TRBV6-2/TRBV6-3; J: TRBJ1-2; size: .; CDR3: CASSYSSGWGGYTF; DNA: TGTGCCAGCAGTTACAGCTCCGGGTGGGGAGGCTACACCTTC
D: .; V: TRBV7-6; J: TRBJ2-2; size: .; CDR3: CASSLEKGNTGELFF; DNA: TGTGCCAGCAGCTTAGAAAAGGGGAACACCGGGGAGCTGTTTTTT
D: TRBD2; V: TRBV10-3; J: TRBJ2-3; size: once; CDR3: CAIASGRDTDTQYF; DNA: TGTGCCATCGCTAGCGGGCGAGACACAGATACGCAGTATTTT
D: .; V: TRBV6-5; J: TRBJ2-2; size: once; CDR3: CASRTQRILGELFF; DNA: TGTGCCAGCAGAACACAGCGGATCCTCGGGGAGCTGTTTTTT
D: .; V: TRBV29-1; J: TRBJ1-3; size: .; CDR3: CSAGTSGNTIYF; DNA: TGCAGCGCCGGGACGTCTGGAAACACCATATATTTT
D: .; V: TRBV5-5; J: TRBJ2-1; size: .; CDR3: CASSIYRDTGYNEQFF; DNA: TGTGCCAGCAGCATCTACAGGGATACCGGCTACAATGAGCAGTTCTTC
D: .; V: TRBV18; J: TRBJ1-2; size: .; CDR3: CASSPSSGSSDGYTF; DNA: TGTGCCAGCTCACCAAGCTCGGGTAGCTCGGATGGCTACACCTTC
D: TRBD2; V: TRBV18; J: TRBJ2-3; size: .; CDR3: CASSPGLAADTDTQYF; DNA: TGTGCCAGCTCACCTGGACTAGCAGCTGACACAGATACGCAGTATTTT
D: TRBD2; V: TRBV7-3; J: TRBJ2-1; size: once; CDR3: CASSSSPRGGGYNEQFF; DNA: TGTGCCAGCAGCTCCAGCCCGCGGGGGGGCGGCTACAATGAGCAGTTCTTC
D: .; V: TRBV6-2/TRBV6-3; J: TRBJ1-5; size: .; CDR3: CASSYMGSNQPQHF; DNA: TGTGCCAGCAGTTACATGGGGAGCAATCAGCCCCAGCATTTT
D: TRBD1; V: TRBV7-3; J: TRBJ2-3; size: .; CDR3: CASSPGRTGAGSTDTQYF; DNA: TGTGCCAGCAGCCCAGGAAGGACAGGGGCGGGGAGCACAGATACGCAGTATTTT
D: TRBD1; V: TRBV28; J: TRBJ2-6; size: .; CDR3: CASSLSISGQVFSGANVLTF; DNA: TGTGCCAGCAGTTTATCAATCTCGGGACAGGTGTTCTCTGGGGCCAACGTCCTGACTTTC
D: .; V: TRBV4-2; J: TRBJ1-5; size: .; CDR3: CASSQDIVQGSNQPQHF; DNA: TGTGCCAGCAGCCAAGATATAGTGCAGGGCAGCAATCAGCCCCAGCATTTT
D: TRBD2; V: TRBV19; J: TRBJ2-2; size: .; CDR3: CASSITPQGLALGVGELFF; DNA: TGTGCCAGTAGTATCACCCCACAGGGACTAGCGCTAGGGGTCGGGGAGCTGTTTTTT
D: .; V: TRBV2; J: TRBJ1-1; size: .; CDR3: CASSEDGRIYTEAFF; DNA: TGTGCCAGCAGTGAAGATGGCCGAATATACACTGAAGCTTTCTTT
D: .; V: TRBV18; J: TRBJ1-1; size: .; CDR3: CASSPQGKNTEAFF; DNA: TGTGCCAGCTCACCACAGGGGAAGAACACTGAAGCTTTCTTT
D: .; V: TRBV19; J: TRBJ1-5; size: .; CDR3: CASSIQSHNQPQHF; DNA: TGTGCCAGTAGTATACAGTCCCACAATCAGCCCCAGCATTTT
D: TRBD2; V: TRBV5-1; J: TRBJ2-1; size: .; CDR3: CASSPLAGDYNEQFF; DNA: TGCGCCAGCAGCCCCCTAGCGGGGGACTACAATGAGCAGTTCTTC
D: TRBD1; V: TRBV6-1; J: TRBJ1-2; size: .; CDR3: CASSEGGFDRARGYTF; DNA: TGTGCCAGCAGTGAAGGGGGGTTCGACAGGGCGCGAGGCTACACCTTC
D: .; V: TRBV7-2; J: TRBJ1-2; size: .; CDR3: CASSLFEGPINYGYTF; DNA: TGTGCCAGCAGCCTTTTCGAGGGACCTATTAACTATGGCTACACCTTC
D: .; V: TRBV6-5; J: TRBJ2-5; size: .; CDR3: CASSLMGLYQETQYF; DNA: TGTGCCAGCAGTCTAATGGGACTGTACCAAGAGACCCAGTACTTC
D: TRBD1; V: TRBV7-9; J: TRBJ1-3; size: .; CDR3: CASSLQGAGGNTIYF; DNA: TGTGCCAGCAGCTTACAGGGGGCCGGAGGAAACACCATATATTTT
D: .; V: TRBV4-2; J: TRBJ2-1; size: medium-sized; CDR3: CASSQDHSLWDEQFF; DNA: TGTGCCAGCAGCCAAGATCACAGCTTGTGGGATGAGCAGTTCTTC
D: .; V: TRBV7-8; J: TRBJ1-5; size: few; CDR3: CASSLGGGQPQHF; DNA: TGTGCCAGCAGCTTAGGAGGAGGTCAGCCCCAGCATTTT
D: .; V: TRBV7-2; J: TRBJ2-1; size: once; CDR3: CASSSPTGAEQFF; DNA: TGTGCCAGCAGCTCACCGACGGGGGCCGAGCAGTTCTTC
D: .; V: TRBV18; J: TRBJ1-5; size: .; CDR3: CASSPPGGNQPQHF; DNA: TGTGCCAGCTCACCACCAGGTGGGAATCAGCCCCAGCATTTT
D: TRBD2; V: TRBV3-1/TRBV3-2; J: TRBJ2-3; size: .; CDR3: CASSQGLAASTDTQYF; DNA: TGTGCCAGCAGCCAGGGACTAGCGGCTAGCACAGATACGCAGTATTTT
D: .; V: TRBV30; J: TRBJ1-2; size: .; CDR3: CAWGWGAQGGYTF; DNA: TGTGCCTGGGGCTGGGGGGCGCAGGGTGGCTACACCTTC
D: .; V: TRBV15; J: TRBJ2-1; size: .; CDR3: CATSRADGSSYNEQFF; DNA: TGTGCCACCAGCAGAGCCGACGGTAGCTCCTACAATGAGCAGTTCTTC
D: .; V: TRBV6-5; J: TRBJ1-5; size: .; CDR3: CASSYPGGPQHF; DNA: TGTGCCAGCAGTTACCCCGGTGGGCCCCAGCATTTT
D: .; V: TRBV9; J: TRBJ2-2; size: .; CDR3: CASSVDSGELFF; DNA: TGTGCCAGCAGCGTCGATTCCGGGGAGCTGTTTTTT
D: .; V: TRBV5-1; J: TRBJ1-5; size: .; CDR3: CASSLSHYSNQPQHF; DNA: TGCGCCAGCAGCTTGTCTCATTATAGCAATCAGCCCCAGCATTTT
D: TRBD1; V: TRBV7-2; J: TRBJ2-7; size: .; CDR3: CASSLRDRGYEQYF; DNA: TGTGCCAGCAGCCTCCGGGACAGGGGTTACGAGCAGTACTTC
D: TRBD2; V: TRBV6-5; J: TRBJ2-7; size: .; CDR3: CASSYIGLAAYEQYF; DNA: TGTGCCAGCAGTTATATAGGACTAGCGGCCTACGAGCAGTACTTC
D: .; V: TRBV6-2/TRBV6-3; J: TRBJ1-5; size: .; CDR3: CASSYTQLNQPQHF; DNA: TGTGCCAGCAGTTATACGCAACTCAATCAGCCCCAGCATTTT
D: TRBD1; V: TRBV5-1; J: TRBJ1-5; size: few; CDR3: CASSLTGEQPQHF; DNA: TGCGCCAGCAGCTTAACAGGGGAGCAGCCCCAGCATTTT